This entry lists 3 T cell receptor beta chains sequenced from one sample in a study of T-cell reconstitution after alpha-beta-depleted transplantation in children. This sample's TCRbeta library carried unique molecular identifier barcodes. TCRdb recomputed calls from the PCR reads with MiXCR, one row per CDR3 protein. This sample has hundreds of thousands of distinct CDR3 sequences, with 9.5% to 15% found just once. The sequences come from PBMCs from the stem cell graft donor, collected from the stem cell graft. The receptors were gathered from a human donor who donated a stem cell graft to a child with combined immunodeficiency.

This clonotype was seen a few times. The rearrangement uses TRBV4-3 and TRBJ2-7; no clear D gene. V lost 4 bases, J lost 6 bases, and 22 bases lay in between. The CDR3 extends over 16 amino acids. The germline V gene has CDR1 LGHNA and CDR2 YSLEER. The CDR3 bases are TGCGCCAGCAGCCCCGACCCCCTCGGTACGGGTCTCGAGCAGTACTTC. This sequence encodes CASSPDPLGTGLEQYF.

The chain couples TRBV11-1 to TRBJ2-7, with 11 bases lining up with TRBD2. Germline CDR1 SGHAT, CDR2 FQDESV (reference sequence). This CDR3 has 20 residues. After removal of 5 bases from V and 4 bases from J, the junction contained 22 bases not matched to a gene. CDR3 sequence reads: CASSPNPTSGIRVRAYEQYF. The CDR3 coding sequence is TGTGCCAGCAGCCCGAACCCGACTAGCGGGATTCGTGTTAGAGCTTACGAGCAGTACTTC.

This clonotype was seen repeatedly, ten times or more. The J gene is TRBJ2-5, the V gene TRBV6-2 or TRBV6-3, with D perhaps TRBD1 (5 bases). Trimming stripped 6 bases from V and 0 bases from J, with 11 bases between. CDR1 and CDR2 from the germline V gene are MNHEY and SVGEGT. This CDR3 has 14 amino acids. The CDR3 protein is CASRTYRYQETQYF. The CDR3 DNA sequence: TGTGCCAGCAGGACCTACAGGTACCAAGAGACCCAGTACTTC.